These T cell receptor beta chains were read from a single sample in a study of response to subunit inactivated influenza vaccine. TCRdb independently ran MiXCR on the RT-PCR reads; one entry per CDR3 protein. The sample lists hundreds of thousands of distinct CDR3 sequences, approximately 17% occurring once. Sequenced material: CD4+ T cells sorted from PBMCs, taken roughly 24 months after vaccination. The receptors stem from a man aged 45 to 75 who received an inactivated influenza vaccine. The CDR3 runs from the conserved cysteine through the conserved F or W. The D gene is left open where the match is weak. The size entry is marked missing in some rows and otherwise reads once, few, many or a size class.

d_gene | abundance | j_gene | v_gene | CDR3nt | CDR3aa
- | - | TRBJ2-2 | TRBV11-2 | TGTGCCAGCAGCTTAGGCCTCCTCCAGGGTAGGCTAGCCGGGGAGCTGTTTTTT | CASSLGLLQGRLAGELFF
- | few | TRBJ2-7 | TRBV7-2 | TGTGCCAGCAGCCCCCAGACAGGCCTCTACGAGCAGTACTTC | CASSPQTGLYEQYF
- | - | TRBJ1-1 | TRBV30 | TGTGCCTGGAGCGACCGCACCTGGTCGATGAGGGCTGAAGCTTTCTTT | CAWSDRTWSMRAEAFF
TRBD1 | - | TRBJ1-2 | TRBV29-1 | TGCAGCGTTGTAAACAGGGGCCGGGACTATGGCTACACCTTC | CSVVNRGRDYGYTF
TRBD2 | - | TRBJ2-3 | TRBV6-1 | TGTGCCAGCAGTGGGGGAGCGGGAGACTCTAGCACAGATACGCAGTATTTT | CASSGGAGDSSTDTQYF
- | - | TRBJ2-2 | TRBV10-3 | TGTGCCATCAGTGAGGTGAACACCGGGGAGCTGTTTTTT | CAISEVNTGELFF
TRBD2 | few | TRBJ2-7 | TRBV20-1 | TGCAGTGCTAGACCTAGCGGGATCTCCTACGAGCAGTACTTC | CSARPSGISYEQYF
TRBD1 | - | TRBJ2-1 | TRBV28 | TGTGCCACTCAGGGTGGAGGACAGGGCCTAAATGAGCAGTTCTTC | CATQGGGQGLNEQFF
- | - | TRBJ1-1 | TRBV28 | TGTGCCAGCAGTTTGGCGGGGGGAGCTTTCTTT | CASSLAGGAFF
- | - | TRBJ1-6 | TRBV7-2 | TGTGCCAGCAGCACAGGGTTCACCTATAATTCACCCCTCCACTTT | CASSTGFTYNSPLHF
- | - | TRBJ2-1 | TRBV11-2 | TGTGCCAGCAGCTATCAGGGTTATGGGCAGTTCTTC | CASSYQGYGQFF
TRBD2 | - | TRBJ2-5 | TRBV6-2/TRBV6-3 | TGTGCCAGCAGTTACTCGAGCCGGGAGGTGGAGACCCAGTACTTC | CASSYSSREVETQYF
- | many | TRBJ2-2 | TRBV6-2/TRBV6-3 | TGTGCCAGCAGTACGAGACGGAACACCGGGGAGCTGTTTTTT | CASSTRRNTGELFF
- | few | TRBJ2-7 | TRBV6-2/TRBV6-3 | TGTGCCAGCAGCACCGTTCGGGAGCAGTACTTC | CASSTVREQYF
- | - | TRBJ2-5 | TRBV5-1 | TGCGCCAGCAGCTTGGCCAATGGTGAACAAGAGACCCAGTACTTC | CASSLANGEQETQYF